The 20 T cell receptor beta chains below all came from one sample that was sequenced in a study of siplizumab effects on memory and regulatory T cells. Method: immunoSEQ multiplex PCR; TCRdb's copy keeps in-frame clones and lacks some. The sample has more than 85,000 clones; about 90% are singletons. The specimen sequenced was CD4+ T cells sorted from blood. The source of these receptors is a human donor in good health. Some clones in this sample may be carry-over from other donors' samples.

CDR3 bases: TGTGCCAGCAGCAAACCCAAAGGGTACGATGAGACCCAGTACTTC. This encodes CASSKPKGYDETQYF. This chain connects TRBV21-1 to TRBJ2-5. TRBV21-1 is a documented pseudogene. The CDR3 loop spans 15 amino acids.

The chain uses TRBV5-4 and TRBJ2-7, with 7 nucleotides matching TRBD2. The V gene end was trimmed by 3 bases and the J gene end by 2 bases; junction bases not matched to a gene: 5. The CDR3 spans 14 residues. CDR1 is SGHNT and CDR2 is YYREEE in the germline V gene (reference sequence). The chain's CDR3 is CASSSPSGAYEQYF. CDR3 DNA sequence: TGTGCCAGCAGCTCTCCTAGCGGAGCCTACGAGCAGTACTTC.

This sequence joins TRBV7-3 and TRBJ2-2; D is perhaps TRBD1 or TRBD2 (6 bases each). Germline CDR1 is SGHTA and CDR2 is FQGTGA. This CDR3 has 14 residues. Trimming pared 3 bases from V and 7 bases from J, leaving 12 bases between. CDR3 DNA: TGTGCCAGCAGCTTCTCGGGGGCCGGCGGGGAGCTGTTTTTT. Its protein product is CASSFSGAGGELFF. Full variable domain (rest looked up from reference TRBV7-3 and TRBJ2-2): GAGVSQTPSNKVTEKGKYVELRCDPISGHTALYWYRQSLGQGPEFLIYFQGTGAADDSGLPNDRFFAVRPEGSVSTLKIQRTERGDSAVYLCASSFSGAGGELFFGEGSRLTVL.

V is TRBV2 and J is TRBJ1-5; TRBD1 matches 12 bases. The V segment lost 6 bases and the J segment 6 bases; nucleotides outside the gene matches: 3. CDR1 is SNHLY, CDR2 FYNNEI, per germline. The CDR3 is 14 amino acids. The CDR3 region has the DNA TGTGCCAGCAGGGGACAGGGGGCGGTTCAGCCCCAGCATTTT. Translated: CASRGQGAVQPQHF.

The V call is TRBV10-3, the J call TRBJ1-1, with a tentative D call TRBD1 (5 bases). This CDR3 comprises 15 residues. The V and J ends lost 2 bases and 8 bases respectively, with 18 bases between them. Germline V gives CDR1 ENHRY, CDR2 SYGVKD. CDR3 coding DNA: TGTGCCATCAGTGAGCCGACAGATACCCCTCCAGAAGCTTTCTTT. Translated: CAISEPTDTPPEAFF.

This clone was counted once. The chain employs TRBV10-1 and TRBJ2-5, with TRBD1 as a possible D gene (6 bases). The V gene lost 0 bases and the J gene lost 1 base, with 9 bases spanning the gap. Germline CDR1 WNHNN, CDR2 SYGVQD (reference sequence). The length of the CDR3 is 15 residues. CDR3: CASSESGASQETQYF. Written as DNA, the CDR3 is TGCGCCAGCAGTGAGTCGGGGGCTTCCCAAGAGACCCAGTACTTC.

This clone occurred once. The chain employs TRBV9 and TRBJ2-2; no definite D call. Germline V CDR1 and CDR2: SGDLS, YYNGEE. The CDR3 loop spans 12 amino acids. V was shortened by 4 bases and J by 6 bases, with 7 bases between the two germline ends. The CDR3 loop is CASSLYPGELFF. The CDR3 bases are TGTGCCAGCAGCTTGTACCCCGGGGAGCTGTTTTTT.

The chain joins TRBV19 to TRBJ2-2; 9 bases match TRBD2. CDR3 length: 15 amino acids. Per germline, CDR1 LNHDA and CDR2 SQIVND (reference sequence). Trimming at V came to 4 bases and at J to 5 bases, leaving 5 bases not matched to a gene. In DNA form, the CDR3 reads TGTGCCAGTAGTACGTTAGCGGGAGTTACCGGGGAGCTGTTTTTT. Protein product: CASSTLAGVTGELFF.

In DNA form, the CDR3 reads TGCGCCAGCAGCGCCGGGAGGGGGAACACTGAAGCTTTCTTT. Its protein is CASSAGRGNTEAFF. V and J are TRBV5-1 and TRBJ1-1, with D maybe TRBD1 (5 bases). The CDR3 extends over 14 amino acids. Germline CDR1 reads SGHRS; CDR2 reads YFSETQ. Between the trimmed V and J ends, which lost 4 bases and 1 base, there was a span of 11 bases.

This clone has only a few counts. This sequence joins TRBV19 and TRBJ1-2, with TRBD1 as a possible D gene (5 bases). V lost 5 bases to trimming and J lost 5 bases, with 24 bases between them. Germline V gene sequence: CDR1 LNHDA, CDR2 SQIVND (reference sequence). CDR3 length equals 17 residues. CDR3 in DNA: TGTGCCAGTAGTTTTGCGTCCTCGACCGGGGCAACTTATGGCTACACCTTC. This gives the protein CASSFASSTGATYGYTF.

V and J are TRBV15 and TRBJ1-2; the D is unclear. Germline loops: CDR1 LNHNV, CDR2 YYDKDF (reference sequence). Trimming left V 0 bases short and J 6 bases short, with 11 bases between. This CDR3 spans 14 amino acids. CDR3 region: CATSREASHNGYTF. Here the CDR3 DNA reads TGTGCCACCAGCAGAGAGGCATCCCACAATGGCTACACCTTC.

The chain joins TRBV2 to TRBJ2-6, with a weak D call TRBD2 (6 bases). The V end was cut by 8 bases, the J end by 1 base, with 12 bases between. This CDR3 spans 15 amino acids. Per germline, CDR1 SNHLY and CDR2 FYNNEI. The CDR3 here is CASGDGTSGANVLTF. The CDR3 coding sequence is TGTGCCAGCGGGGACGGGACTTCTGGGGCCAACGTCCTGACTTTC.

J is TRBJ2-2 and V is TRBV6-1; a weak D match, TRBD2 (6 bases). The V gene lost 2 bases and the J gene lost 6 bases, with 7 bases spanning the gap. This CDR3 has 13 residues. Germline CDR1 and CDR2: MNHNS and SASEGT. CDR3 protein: CASSEWRAGELFF. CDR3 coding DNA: TGTGCCAGCAGTGAATGGAGGGCCGGGGAGCTGTTTTTT.

DNA of the CDR3: TGTGCCAGCAGTGATATACGAACAGTGGCTGAAGCTTTCTTT. This codes for CASSDIRTVAEAFF. This chain uses TRBV6-1 with TRBJ1-1; D gene uncertain. The CDR3 sequence is 14 residues long. The V gene lost 3 bases and the J gene lost 6 bases, with 14 bases spanning the gap. Germline V gives CDR1 MNHNS, CDR2 SASEGT.

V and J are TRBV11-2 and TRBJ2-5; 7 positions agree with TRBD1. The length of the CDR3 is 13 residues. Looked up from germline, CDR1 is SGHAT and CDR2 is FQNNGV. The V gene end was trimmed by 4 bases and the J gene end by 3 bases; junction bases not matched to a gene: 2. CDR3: CASSYDREETQYF. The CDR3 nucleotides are TGTGCCAGCAGCTACGACAGGGAAGAGACCCAGTACTTC.

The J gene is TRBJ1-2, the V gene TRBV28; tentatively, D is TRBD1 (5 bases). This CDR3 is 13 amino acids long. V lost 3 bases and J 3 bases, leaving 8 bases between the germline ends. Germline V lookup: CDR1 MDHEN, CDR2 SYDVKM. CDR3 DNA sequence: TGTGCCAGCAGTTTCGGGGGGTACTATGGCTACACCTTC. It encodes CASSFGGYYGYTF.

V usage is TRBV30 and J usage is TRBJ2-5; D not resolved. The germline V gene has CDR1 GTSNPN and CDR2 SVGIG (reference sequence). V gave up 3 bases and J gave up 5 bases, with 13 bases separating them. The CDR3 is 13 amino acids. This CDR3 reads CAWRAPTWETQYF. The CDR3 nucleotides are TGTGCCTGGAGGGCCCCAACCTGGGAGACCCAGTACTTC.

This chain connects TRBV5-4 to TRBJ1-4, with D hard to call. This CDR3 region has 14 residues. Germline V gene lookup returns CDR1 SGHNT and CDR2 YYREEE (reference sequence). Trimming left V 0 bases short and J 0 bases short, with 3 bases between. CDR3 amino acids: CASSLASTNEKLFF. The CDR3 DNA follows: TGTGCCAGCAGCTTGGCCTCAACTAATGAAAAACTGTTTTTT.

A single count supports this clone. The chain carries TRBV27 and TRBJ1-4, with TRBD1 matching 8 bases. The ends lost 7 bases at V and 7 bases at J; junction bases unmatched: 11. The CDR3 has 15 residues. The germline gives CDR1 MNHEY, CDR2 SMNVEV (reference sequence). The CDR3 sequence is CASKPTQGGLEKLFF. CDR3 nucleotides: TGTGCCAGCAAACCGACACAGGGGGGACTTGAAAAACTGTTTTTT.

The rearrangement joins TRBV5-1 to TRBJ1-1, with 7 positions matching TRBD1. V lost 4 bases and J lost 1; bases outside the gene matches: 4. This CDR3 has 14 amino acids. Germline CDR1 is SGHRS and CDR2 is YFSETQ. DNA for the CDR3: TGCGCCAGCAGCCTGGGACAGCAGAACACTGAAGCTTTCTTT. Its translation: CASSLGQQNTEAFF.